These 14 T cell receptor beta chains originate from one sample sequenced in a study of cytotoxic CD8 clonotypes in ibrutinib-treated CLL. Libraries were prepared by immunoSEQ multiplex PCR; TCRdb keeps only in-frame clonotypes and omits some of them. The sample has 35,000 to 45,000 clones; about 64% are singletons. Sequencing used PBMCs, obtained at disease progression, from a patient treated with ibrutinib. The receptor source for this set is a human donor with chronic lymphocytic leukemia.

This rearrangement joins TRBV6-1 to TRBJ2-2; 8 bases fit TRBD1. Per the germline V gene, CDR1 is MNHNS and CDR2 is SASEGT. This CDR3 is 15 amino acids long. V was pared by 10 bases and J by 2 bases, with 9 bases of the junction left unmatched. The CDR3 here is CATPSTGVNTGELFF. The CDR3 bases are TGTGCCACACCGTCGACAGGGGTTAACACCGGGGAGCTGTTTTTT.

V gene TRBV6-6 combines with J gene TRBJ1-1; the D is unclear. This CDR3 is built from 15 residues. Per germline, CDR1 MNHNY and CDR2 SVGAGI (reference sequence). V was trimmed by 7 bases and J by 4 bases, leaving 19 bases between them. CDR3 DNA sequence: TGTGCCAGCACCGCAAGGTGGGCTGTTAGCACTGAAGCTTTCTTT. This encodes CASTARWAVSTEAFF.

This chain connects TRBV7-2 to TRBJ2-5; D is perhaps TRBD2 (6 bases). The CDR3 contains 13 residues. From germline, CDR1 is SGHTA and CDR2 FQGNSA. V lost 8 bases and J lost 7, with 17 bases in between. CDR3 coding DNA: TGTGCCAGCGGAAGGACTCCCGGGGGGACCCAGTACTTC. It translates to CASGRTPGGTQYF.

In the case of this clone: One end of the junction fails to match germline, which may point to a read error. The V gene is TRBV6-1, the J gene TRBJ1-3; no clear D gene. The CDR3 has 14 residues. The germline CDR1 and CDR2 sequences are MNHNS and SASEGT. In nucleotides, the CDR3 is TGTGCCAGCAGTCCCGGGTCCCTGGGAAACACCGTATATTTT. Protein: CASSPGSLGNTVYF.

This CDR3 is CASATGGNQPQHF. In nucleotides, the CDR3 is TGTGCCAGCGCAACAGGGGGAAATCAGCCCCAGCATTTT. The chain carries TRBV2 and TRBJ1-5, with 8 bases fitting TRBD1. Looked up from germline, CDR1 is SNHLY and CDR2 is FYNNEI. V gave up 8 bases and J gave up 4 bases; unmatched junction bases: 4. The CDR3 runs to 13 residues.

The chain has TRBV21-1 and TRBJ1-1; whether TRBD1, the table's D call, matches the DNA was not checked. TRBV21-1 is annotated as a pseudogene. The CDR3 totals 17 residues. The CDR3 sequence is CASSKPGQLQAHTEAFF. CDR3 DNA: TGTGCCAGCAGCAAACCGGGACAGCTACAAGCCCACACTGAAGCTTTCTTT.

The chain joins TRBV5-4 to TRBJ2-5; 10 bases align to TRBD2. The J segment lost 2 bases and the V segment lost 4 bases, leaving 8 bases of the junction unmatched. The germline CDR1 and CDR2 sequences are SGHNT and YYREEE (reference sequence). The CDR3 runs 16 residues. CDR3 region: CASSPGGSGGQETQYF. The DNA of the CDR3 is TGTGCCAGCAGCCCCGGGGGTAGCGGGGGGCAAGAGACCCAGTACTTC.

V is TRBV6-5 and J is TRBJ1-1; the D is unclear. In germline, CDR1 is MNHEY, CDR2 SVGAGI. The CDR3 consists of 13 residues. V was pared by 2 bases and J by 4 bases, with 8 bases between. CDR3 nucleotides: TGTGCCAGCAGTTACGGGTACCTCACTGAAGCTTTCTTT. This sequence encodes CASSYGYLTEAFF.

The CDR3 DNA follows: TGTGCCAGCAGCCCCGCCGGCAATCTTGGAAACACCATATATTTT. As protein: CASSPAGNLGNTIYF. V and J are TRBV7-9 and TRBJ1-3; no firm D call. This CDR3 region has 15 residues. V lost 5 bases and J 3 bases, leaving 14 bases between the germline ends. CDR1 SEHNR and CDR2 FQNEAQ come from the germline V gene (reference sequence).

This CDR3 reads CASSLVLSGANVLTF. DNA for the CDR3: TGCGCCAGCAGCTTGGTCCTCTCTGGGGCCAACGTCCTGACTTTC. The gene calls are TRBV5-1 and TRBJ2-6; the D is unclear. Trimming shortened V by 0 bases and J by 0 bases, and 4 bases separated the two germline ends. The CDR3 consists of 15 residues. The germline V gene has CDR1 SGHRS and CDR2 YFSETQ.

V gene TRBV5-1 combines with J gene TRBJ2-6; 9 nucleotides match TRBD1. With 4 bases clipped from V and 1 base from J, the junction kept 3 bases outside the gene matches. CDR1 SGHRS and CDR2 YFSETQ come from the germline V gene. The CDR3 totals 16 residues. Written as DNA, the CDR3 is TGCGCCAGCAGCGGGGGGACAGGGTCTGGGGCCAACGTCCTGACTTTC. Protein: CASSGGTGSGANVLTF.

The J gene is TRBJ1-1, the V gene TRBV6-5; D may be TRBD1 (6 bases). The CDR3 spans 14 residues. Trimming shortened V by 2 bases and J by 5 bases, and 12 bases separated the two germline ends. Germline V gene lookup returns CDR1 MNHEY and CDR2 SVGAGI. CDR3 in DNA: TGTGCCAGCAGTTACATCCCGAGGGGGACTGAAGCTTTCTTT. It codes for CASSYIPRGTEAFF.

This sequence joins TRBV2 and TRBJ2-5, with D perhaps TRBD2 (5 bases). CDR1 and CDR2 (germline): SNHLY, FYNNEI. The CDR3 sequence is 13 residues long. Trimming stripped 5 bases from V and 5 bases from J, with 12 bases between. In DNA form, the CDR3 reads TGTGCCAGCAGTCGAGGGCCCCCTGAGACCCAGTACTTC. Residues: CASSRGPPETQYF. Based on the CDR3 plus reference TRBV2 and TRBJ2-5, the full variable domain is EPEVTQTPSHQVTQMGQEVILRCVPISNHLYFYWYRQILGQKVEFLVSFYNNEISEKSEIFDDQFSVERPDGSNFTLKIRSTKLEDSAMYFCASSRGPPETQYFGPGTRLLVL.

This clone was detected only a few times. This rearrangement joins TRBV2 to TRBJ2-5; D could derive from TRBD1 or TRBD2 (5 bases each). Between the trimmed V and J ends, which lost 4 bases and 7 bases, there was a span of 16 bases. This CDR3 spans 14 amino acids. CDR1 and CDR2 (germline): SNHLY, FYNNEI. CDR3 in amino acids: CASSVDGVRGTQYF. The CDR3, as DNA: TGTGCCAGCAGTGTCGACGGGGTTAGGGGGACCCAGTACTTC.